Listed here are 25 T cell receptor beta chains from one sample, sequenced in a study of blood T cells in healthy people across ages. The use of a sample-barcoded 5' primer and a J-beta primer mix characterized a second PCR of roughly 6 to 11 cycles. TCRdb independently ran MiXCR on the 5' RACE reads; one entry per CDR3 protein. The data hold some 1.5 million distinct CDR3 sequences, with 28% observed a single time. The sequencing input was blood. Every receptor here comes from a woman between 25 and 40 years old in good health.

This clonotype came up a few times. The CDR3 DNA reads TGTGCCATCTCGGACAGGGCCAATTCACCCCTCCACTTT. Residues: CAISDRANSPLHF. The J gene is TRBJ1-6, the V gene TRBV6-2 or TRBV6-3, with 8 bases lining up with TRBD1. Germline CDR1 is MNHEY and CDR2 is SVGEGT. The V gene end was trimmed by 10 bases and the J gene end by 7 bases; junction bases not matched to a gene: 6. CDR3 length equals 13 residues.

In regard to this clonotype: Since a much larger clone is just one base distant, this may be a read error. The gene calls are TRBV2 and TRBJ2-4, with TRBD1 identical over 10 bases. The CDR3 is made up of 15 amino acids. From germline, CDR1 is SNHLY and CDR2 FYNNEI. CDR3 nucleotides: TGTACCAGCAGTGGGACAGGGGAGGCCAAAAACATTCAGTACTTC. Its translation: CTSSGTGEAKNIQYF. Drawing the rest from reference TRBV2 and TRBJ2-4, the complete variable domain is EPEVTQTPSHQVTQMGQEVILRCVPISNHLYFYWYRQILGQKVEFLVSFYNNEISEKSEIFDDQFSVERPDGSNFTLKIRSTKLEDSAMYFCTSSGTGEAKNIQYFGAGTRLSVL.

The sample holds many counts of this clonotype. The rearrangement uses TRBV12-3 or TRBV12-4 and TRBJ1-2; unclear D gene. There are 12 residues in the CDR3. V shed 4 bases and J shed 2 bases, with 5 bases lying between them. The CDR3 reads CASSSQNYGYTF. In DNA form, the CDR3 reads TGTGCCAGCAGTTCCCAAAACTATGGCTACACCTTC.

This chain joins TRBV6-6 and TRBJ2-3; 7 positions match TRBD2. J lost 3 bases, V lost 6 bases, and 6 bases had no gene match. CDR3 length: 14 amino acids. CDR1 is MNHNY, CDR2 SVGAGI, per germline (reference sequence). DNA of the CDR3: TGTGCCAGCAGCGAACTAGCGCCGACAGATACGCAGTATTTT. Translated: CASSELAPTDTQYF.

The CDR3 here is CASSLGAVGSYNEQFF. CDR3 DNA sequence: TGTGCCAGCAGTTTAGGGGCGGTGGGCTCCTACAATGAGCAGTTCTTC. The V call is TRBV27, the J call TRBJ2-1; the D gene is possibly TRBD1 (5 bases). The length of the CDR3 is 16 residues. V gave up 2 bases and J gave up 0 bases, with 11 bases separating them. Germline-derived CDR1 and CDR2 are MNHEY and SMNVEV (reference sequence).

Remarks on this clonotype: A much larger clone sits a single nucleotide away, making a read error possible. This chain links TRBV20-1 with TRBJ2-7, with 8 bases that match TRBD2. The CDR3 is 13 residues long. The J segment lost 6 bases and the V segment lost 2 bases, leaving 6 bases of the junction unmatched. CDR1 and CDR2 from the germline V gene are DFQATT and SNEGSKA (reference sequence). The CDR3 DNA sequence: TGCAGTGCTAGAAGCAGCGGGAGTTGCGAGCAGTACTTC. Amino acid sequence: CSARSSGSCEQYF.

J is TRBJ2-3 and V is TRBV20-1; 7 nucleotides line up with TRBD1. V lost 5 bases to trimming and J lost 5 bases; unmatched junction nucleotides: 13. Germline-derived CDR1 and CDR2 are DFQATT and SNEGSKA (reference sequence). This CDR3 spans 15 amino acids. Written as DNA, the CDR3 is TGCAGTGCTGGCCCCGACAGGGCGAGGGGAGATACGCAGTATTTT. It encodes CSAGPDRARGDTQYF.

This rearrangement joins TRBV5-1 to TRBJ1-1, with TRBD1 matching 10 bases. The V and J ends lost 3 bases and 4 bases, in that order; junction bases with no gene match: 3. The CDR3 is 14 amino acids. Germline V gene lookup returns CDR1 SGHRS and CDR2 YFSETQ. The CDR3 DNA reads as TGCGCCAGCAGCTCGACAGGGGGCATCACTGAAGCTTTCTTT. Protein product: CASSSTGGITEAFF.

This clonotype was counted only a few times. The genes are TRBV5-6 and TRBJ2-5; D call uncertain. The CDR3 covers 13 residues. The germline V gene encodes CDR1 SGHDT and CDR2 YYEEEE. V dropped 2 bases and J dropped 5 bases, with 10 bases sitting between them. CDR3 loop: CASSFSMAETQYF. DNA of the CDR3: TGTGCCAGCAGCTTTTCCATGGCGGAGACCCAGTACTTC.

The V gene is TRBV10-3, the J gene TRBJ2-7; no clear D gene. The CDR3 consists of 15 residues. Germline-derived CDR1 and CDR2 are ENHRY and SYGVKD. V lost 4 bases and J 5 bases, leaving 18 bases between the germline ends. As DNA, the CDR3 is TGTGCCATCAGTGCGAGCCTCACGGGTGCCCACGAGCAGTACTTC. As protein: CAISASLTGAHEQYF.

This clonotype appeared many times. The V call is TRBV7-9, the J call TRBJ2-7; TRBD1 matches at 7 bases. The J segment lost 3 bases and the V segment lost 4 bases, leaving 6 bases of the junction unmatched. Germline V lookup: CDR1 SEHNR, CDR2 FQNEAQ (reference sequence). The CDR3 covers 14 residues. CDR3 sequence reads: CASSSKGQVYEQYF. CDR3 nucleotide sequence: TGTGCCAGCAGCTCGAAAGGACAGGTCTACGAGCAGTACTTC.

The V and J genes are TRBV3-1 and TRBJ2-5; TRBD1 might be the D (6 bases). Germline CDR1 is LGHDT and CDR2 is YNNKEL (reference sequence). With 8 bases removed from V and 1 base from J, the gap between germline ends came to 17 bases. The CDR3 is 15 amino acids. The CDR3 nucleotides read TGTGCCAGCTCCGAGGGGGAGTACCCCCAAGAGACCCAGTACTTC. Its translation is CASSEGEYPQETQYF.

In this sample, this clonotype turned up a few times. The chain carries TRBV20-1 and TRBJ2-5, with 10 bases identical to TRBD2. The germline gives CDR1 DFQATT, CDR2 SNEGSKA (reference sequence). The CDR3 loop spans 20 amino acids. With V trimmed by 0 bases and J by 2 bases, 18 bases remained unmatched. CDR3 in amino acids: CSARDVWGRRTSGQQETQYF. Here the CDR3 DNA reads TGCAGTGCTAGAGATGTCTGGGGCCGCAGGACTAGCGGCCAACAAGAGACCCAGTACTTC.

This clonotype was detected a few times. The J gene is TRBJ1-1, the V gene TRBV20-1; a weak D match, TRBD1 (5 bases). Trimming removed 6 bases from V and 5 bases from J, with 19 bases in between. This CDR3 is 14 amino acids long. Germline-derived CDR1 and CDR2 are DFQATT and SNEGSKA (reference sequence). In DNA form, the CDR3 reads TGCAGTGCCAGCCCACAAGGGGACTGGACTGAAGCTTTCTTT. Encoded protein: CSASPQGDWTEAFF.

The chain combines TRBV5-1 with TRBJ1-2; D call uncertain. Trimming cost V 2 bases and J 4 bases, with 9 bases left between them. The CDR3 length is 13 residues. CDR1 and CDR2 (germline): SGHRS, YFSETQ. The DNA for the CDR3 is TGCGCCAGCAGCTTCTCGGACCCCTATGGCTACACCTTC. Translating gives CASSFSDPYGYTF.

This chain joins TRBV5-1 and TRBJ2-1; the D call may be TRBD1 or TRBD2 (6 bases each). The CDR3 has 14 amino acids. Germline V lookup: CDR1 SGHRS, CDR2 YFSETQ. V lost 3 bases to trimming and J lost 6 bases, with 13 bases between them. This CDR3 reads CASSWGASGNEQFF. The CDR3 bases are TGCGCCAGCAGCTGGGGGGCCTCAGGCAATGAGCAGTTCTTC.

At least ten counts were recorded for this clonotype. The V gene is TRBV28, the J gene TRBJ2-7, with TRBD1 identical over 7 bases. Germline trimming cut 6 bases from V and 0 bases from J; bases unmatched to any gene: 8. This CDR3 spans 15 amino acids. Germline CDR1 MDHEN, CDR2 SYDVKM. The CDR3 DNA reads TGTGCCAGCAGAGAACAGGGGACATCCTCCTACGAGCAGTACTTC. It codes for CASREQGTSSYEQYF. The entire variable domain, with the rest obtained from reference TRBV28 and TRBJ2-7, is as follows: DVKVTQSSRYLVKRTGEKVFLECVQDMDHENMFWYRQDPGLGLRLIYFSYDVKMKEKGDIPEGYSVSREKKERFSLILESASTNQTSMYLCASREQGTSSYEQYFGPGTRLTVT.

This clonotype was seen repeatedly, ten times or more. The rearrangement uses TRBV6-5 and TRBJ2-7; the match to TRBD2 covers 12 bases. The V gene's germline CDR1 is MNHEY and CDR2 SVGAGI. With V trimmed by 7 bases and J by 5 bases, 3 bases remained unmatched. This CDR3 comprises 13 residues. The DNA of the CDR3 is TGTGCCAGCACTAGCGGGAGGGGAGACGAGCAGTACTTC. Translated: CASTSGRGDEQYF.

This clonotype was recorded at least ten times. J is TRBJ2-6 and V is TRBV7-9, with D perhaps matching TRBD2 (6 bases). V lost 3 bases and J 1 base, leaving 13 bases between the germline ends. The CDR3 extends over 17 amino acids. Looked up from germline, CDR1 is SEHNR and CDR2 is FQNEAQ (reference sequence). The DNA for the CDR3 is TGTGCCAGCAGCTTGGGTCTCGGAGGGTCTGGGGCCAACGTCCTGACTTTC. Protein product: CASSLGLGGSGANVLTF.

In regard to this clonotype: Relative to the germline gene, one junction end is altered; a read error may explain this. The chain has TRBV15 and TRBJ1-6, with 8 bases that match TRBD1. The germline CDR1 and CDR2 sequences are LNHNV and YYDKDF (reference sequence). This CDR3 is 15 amino acids long. CDR3 residues: CATSGEDRDGSPLHF. The CDR3 region has the DNA TGTGCCACCAGCGGAGAGGACAGGGACGGCTCACCCCTCCACTTT.

The rearrangement joins TRBV20-1 to TRBJ1-2; no definite D call. Trimming removed 1 base at V and 6 bases at J, with 15 bases between. CDR3 length: 14 residues. Germline V gene sequence: CDR1 DFQATT, CDR2 SNEGSKA (reference sequence). The CDR3 reads CSARALPSGNGYTF. The CDR3 DNA sequence: TGCAGTGCTAGAGCACTGCCTTCCGGAAATGGCTACACCTTC.

This chain links TRBV29-1 with TRBJ1-4; weak D call: TRBD1 (5 bases). Germline-derived CDR1 and CDR2 are SQVTM and ANQGSEA. The length of the CDR3 is 16 residues. V was cut by 4 bases and J by 1 base, with 16 bases left in between. The CDR3 sequence: CSVGGMSTITNEKLFF. The CDR3 DNA is TGCAGCGTTGGGGGGATGTCAACGATAACTAATGAAAAACTGTTTTTT.

This clonotype was seen only a few times. The genes are TRBV28 and TRBJ1-6, with 8 positions matching TRBD1. The CDR3 is 17 residues long. The germline CDR1 and CDR2 sequences are MDHEN and SYDVKM. Losses at the gene ends were 2 bases for V and 1 base for J; bases not matched to a gene: 4. CDR3 bases: TGTGCCAGCAGTTTAATGAGACAGGGGTCCTATAATTCACCCCTCCACTTT. As protein: CASSLMRQGSYNSPLHF.

Ten or more counts support this clonotype. This sequence joins TRBV5-1 and TRBJ1-1; possibly TRBD1 for D (6 bases). Trimming took off 0 bases at V and 7 bases at J, with 10 bases between the two ends. This CDR3 region has 13 residues. The germline CDR1 and CDR2 sequences are SGHRS and YFSETQ. CDR3 in amino acids: CASSLGGAVEAFF. DNA of the CDR3: TGCGCCAGCAGCTTGGGGGGGGCGGTTGAAGCTTTCTTT.

This clonotype has at least ten counts. The gene calls are TRBV12-3 or TRBV12-4 and TRBJ2-7; D is uncertain. V lost 4 bases and J lost 5, with 12 bases in between. The CDR3 covers 13 residues. CDR3 DNA: TGTGCCAGCAGTTCCGGACCAACCAACGAGCAGTACTTC. Translated, it gives CASSSGPTNEQYF.